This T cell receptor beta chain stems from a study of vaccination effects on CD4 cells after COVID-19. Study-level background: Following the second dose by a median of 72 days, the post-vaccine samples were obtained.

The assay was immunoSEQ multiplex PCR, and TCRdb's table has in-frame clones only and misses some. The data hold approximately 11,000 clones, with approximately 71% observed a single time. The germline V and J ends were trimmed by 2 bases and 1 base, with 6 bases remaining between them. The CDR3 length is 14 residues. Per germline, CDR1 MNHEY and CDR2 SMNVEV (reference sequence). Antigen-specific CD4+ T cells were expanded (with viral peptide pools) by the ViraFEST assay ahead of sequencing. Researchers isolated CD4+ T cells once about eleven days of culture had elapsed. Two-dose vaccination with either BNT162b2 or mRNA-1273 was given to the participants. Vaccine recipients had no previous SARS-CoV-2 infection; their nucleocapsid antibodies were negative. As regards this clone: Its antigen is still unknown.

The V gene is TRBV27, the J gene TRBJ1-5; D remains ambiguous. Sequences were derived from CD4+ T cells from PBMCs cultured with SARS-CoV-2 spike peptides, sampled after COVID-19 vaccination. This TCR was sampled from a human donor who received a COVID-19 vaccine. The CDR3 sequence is CASSLARSNQPQHF. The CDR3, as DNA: TGTGCCAGCAGTTTAGCCAGGAGCAATCAGCCCCAGCATTTT.